The 20 T cell receptor beta chains below were found in one sample sequenced in a study of blood T cell repertoires in COVID-19. The assay was immunoSEQ multiplex PCR, and TCRdb's table has in-frame clones only and misses some. The sample holds more than 100,000 clones; approximately 80% are singletons and the top ten take roughly 15%. Sequenced input: peripheral blood. Receptors were obtained from a woman aged 45-65 years with acute or convalescent COVID-19.

This chain uses TRBV14 with TRBJ2-7, with 8 positions matching TRBD1. From germline, CDR1 is SGHDN and CDR2 FVKESK. The CDR3 contains 14 residues. V was clipped by 4 bases and J by 7 bases; unmatched bases: 9. The CDR3 DNA reads as TGTGCCAGCAGCCTAAGGACAGGGACGGGGGAGCAGTACTTC. Its protein is CASSLRTGTGEQYF. The full variable domain, rest sourced from reference TRBV14 and TRBJ2-7, is EAGVTQFPSHSVIEKGQTVTLRCDPISGHDNLYWYRRVMGKEIKFLLHFVKESKQDESGMPNNRFLAERTGGTYSTLKVQPAELEDSGVYFCASSLRTGTGEQYFGPGTRLTVT.

The chain's CDR3 is CASSFDRVNEKLFF. Here the CDR3 DNA reads TGTGCCAGCAGCTTCGACAGGGTTAATGAAAAACTGTTTTTT. The chain uses TRBV7-9 and TRBJ1-4, with 7 bases identical to TRBD1. Per germline, CDR1 SEHNR and CDR2 FQNEAQ (reference sequence). This CDR3 is built from 14 residues. The ends lost 3 bases at V and 4 bases at J; junction bases unmatched: 2.

This clone was picked up one time. The chain recombines TRBV29-1 with TRBJ2-1; 11 positions match TRBD2. The CDR3 has 13 residues. The V and J ends lost 2 bases and 12 bases, in that order; junction bases with no gene match: 6. The germline V gene has CDR1 SQVTM and CDR2 ANQGSEA. DNA for the CDR3: TGCAGCGTTGAAAGACTAGCGGGGAAGAGGCAGTTCTTC. Protein: CSVERLAGKRQFF.

This clone was counted once. CDR3: CASSRGGSDYEQYF. The CDR3 bases are TGTGCCAGCAGCAGGGGGGGGAGCGATTACGAGCAGTACTTC. The chain joins TRBV5-4 to TRBJ2-7, with D perhaps matching TRBD2 (7 bases). The CDR3 runs to 14 residues. Germline V gives CDR1 SGHNT, CDR2 YYREEE (reference sequence). Trimming shortened V by 4 bases and J by 4 bases, and 15 bases separated the two germline ends.

V usage is TRBV5-6 and J usage is TRBJ2-2; TRBD1 is a possible D gene (6 bases). V lost 3 bases, J lost 6 bases, and 18 bases lay in between. Germline V lookup: CDR1 SGHDT, CDR2 YYEEEE. CDR3 size: 16 residues. This CDR3 reads CASSYTGSVVSGELFF. CDR3 DNA sequence: TGTGCCAGCAGCTACACAGGGAGTGTAGTATCCGGGGAGCTGTTTTTT.

The V gene is TRBV19, the J gene TRBJ1-1; D might be TRBD1 (6 bases). Germline lookup yields CDR1 LNHDA and CDR2 SQIVND (reference sequence). The CDR3 consists of 15 residues. The V end lost 0 bases, the J end lost 5 bases, and 13 bases lay between the germline ends. This chain's CDR3 is CASSIEPTGWTEAFF. The CDR3 bases are TGTGCCAGTAGTATAGAACCGACAGGATGGACTGAAGCTTTCTTT.

The V call is TRBV14, the J call TRBJ2-7; 8 bases fit TRBD1. This CDR3 spans 11 amino acids. V lost 6 bases and J lost 6; bases outside the gene matches: 1. Germline loops: CDR1 SGHDN, CDR2 FVKESK. The DNA of the CDR3 is TGTGCCAGCAGACAGGGGGTCGAGCAGTACTTC. Protein product: CASRQGVEQYF.

The J gene is TRBJ2-1, the V gene TRBV5-1; 8 bases are shared with TRBD2. This CDR3 comprises 14 residues. The germline V gene encodes CDR1 SGHRS and CDR2 YFSETQ. Losses at the gene ends were 4 bases for V and 6 bases for J; bases not matched to a gene: 6. The CDR3 loop is CASSPGGPSNEQFF. The CDR3 DNA sequence: TGCGCCAGCAGCCCGGGGGGGCCTAGCAATGAGCAGTTCTTC.

The chain joins TRBV3-1 (or the pseudogene TRBV3-2) to TRBJ1-2, with TRBD1 as a possible D gene (6 bases). The CDR3 totals 15 residues. The V end lost 1 base, the J end lost 4 bases, and 13 bases lay between the germline ends. The germline V gene encodes CDR1 LGHDT and CDR2 YNNKEL (reference sequence). CDR3 coding DNA: TGTGCCAGCAGCCAAGCTTCAGGGGTCGGCTATGGCTACACCTTC. This sequence encodes CASSQASGVGYGYTF.

The chain links TRBV27 to TRBJ1-6, with a weak D call TRBD1 (6 bases). The CDR3 sequence is 16 residues long. The V gene's germline CDR1 is MNHEY and CDR2 SMNVEV (reference sequence). Trimming removed 5 bases at V and 0 bases at J, with 11 bases between. This chain's CDR3 is CASSLDRSSYNSPLHF. CDR3 DNA: TGTGCCAGCAGTCTAGACAGGAGCTCCTATAATTCACCCCTCCACTTT.

The CDR3 DNA follows: TGTGCCAGCCTAAGTCTAGGCCTGAGGGCTGAAGCTTTCTTT. Translation gives CASLSLGLRAEAFF. This sequence joins TRBV6-5 and TRBJ1-1; D is ambiguous. Germline assignment: CDR1 MNHEY and CDR2 SVGAGI. V shed 8 bases and J shed 6 bases, with 19 bases lying between them. There are 14 residues in the CDR3.

This clone was observed a handful of times. J is TRBJ2-1 and V is TRBV5-1; 7 bases agree with TRBD1. The CDR3 has 13 amino acids. Trimming cost V 2 bases and J 5 bases; bases outside gene matches: 1. Germline CDR1 is SGHRS and CDR2 is YFSETQ. DNA of the CDR3: TGCGCCAGCAGCTTCGGGACAGACAATGAGCAGTTCTTC. Amino acids: CASSFGTDNEQFF.

The table lists this clone with a few counts. The chain uses TRBV19 and TRBJ2-2; D is possibly TRBD2 (6 bases). Germline lookup yields CDR1 LNHDA and CDR2 SQIVND (reference sequence). CDR3 size: 13 residues. Deletions cut 10 bases from V and 4 bases from J, with 13 bases between. The CDR3 sequence: CAIRLASTGELFF. The CDR3 DNA is TGTGCCATACGTCTAGCGTCCACCGGGGAGCTGTTTTTT.

This clone was picked up one time. This rearrangement joins TRBV5-1 to TRBJ2-2; TRBD1 aligns across 7 bases. The germline CDR1 and CDR2 sequences are SGHRS and YFSETQ. This CDR3 is 16 amino acids long. Unmatched junction bases numbered 7, after V lost 4 bases and J lost 1 base. The chain's CDR3 is CASSISGTVNTGELFF. The CDR3 DNA reads as TGCGCCAGCAGCATATCCGGGACAGTGAACACCGGGGAGCTGTTTTTT.

J is TRBJ1-2 and V is TRBV13, with D perhaps TRBD1 (5 bases). CDR3 length: 15 amino acids. The V gene's germline CDR1 is PRHDT and CDR2 FYEKMQ (reference sequence). Deletions cut 3 bases from V and 4 bases from J, with 15 bases between. CDR3 sequence: CASSLETDTTYGYTF. In DNA, the CDR3 is TGTGCCAGCAGCTTGGAGACAGACACGACCTATGGCTACACCTTC.

The chain carries TRBV27 and TRBJ1-1, with 7 bases lining up with TRBD1. V was clipped by 4 bases and J by 0 bases; unmatched bases: 5. Germline CDR1 MNHEY, CDR2 SMNVEV (reference sequence). The CDR3 has 15 residues. CDR3 bases: TGTGCCAGCAGTTGGGGACAGCAGCTGAACACTGAAGCTTTCTTT. Translation gives CASSWGQQLNTEAFF.

V and J are TRBV18 and TRBJ1-5, with 7 bases lining up with TRBD1. The CDR3 runs 13 residues. V was pared by 2 bases and J by 7 bases, with 2 bases of the junction left unmatched. CDR1 is KGHSH, CDR2 LQKENI, per germline. The CDR3 DNA reads as TGTGCCAGCTCACCAGGACAGGCCCAGCCCCAGCATTTT. Translating it yields CASSPGQAQPQHF.

For the CDR3, the DNA is TGTGCCAGCAGCTTAGATGGACAGGGTTCGACTGAAGCTTTCTTT. This codes for CASSLDGQGSTEAFF. The rearrangement links TRBV11-2 to TRBJ1-1; 8 bases agree with TRBD1. The CDR3 loop spans 15 amino acids. The J segment lost 5 bases and the V segment lost 0 bases, leaving 5 bases of the junction unmatched. Germline-derived CDR1 and CDR2 are SGHAT and FQNNGV.

V gene TRBV5-1 combines with J gene TRBJ1-6; TRBD1 aligns across 9 bases. V shed 1 base, J shed 9 bases, and the junction held 2 bases outside the gene matches. The CDR3 runs 14 residues. The germline V gene encodes CDR1 SGHRS and CDR2 YFSETQ. The DNA for the CDR3 is TGCGCCAGCAGCTTGACAGGGGGCGGTTCACCCCTCCACTTT. Amino acid sequence: CASSLTGGGSPLHF.

J is TRBJ2-1 and V is TRBV14; D is perhaps TRBD2 (6 bases). This CDR3 has 13 residues. V gave up 1 base and J gave up 10 bases, with 11 bases separating them. Germline V lookup: CDR1 SGHDN, CDR2 FVKESK. DNA of the CDR3: TGTGCCAGCAGCCAAGGATCTCTAGCGGAGCAGTTCTTC. Residues: CASSQGSLAEQFF. The whole variable domain, filled in from reference TRBV14 and TRBJ2-1, reads EAGVTQFPSHSVIEKGQTVTLRCDPISGHDNLYWYRRVMGKEIKFLLHFVKESKQDESGMPNNRFLAERTGGTYSTLKVQPAELEDSGVYFCASSQGSLAEQFFGPGTRLTVL.